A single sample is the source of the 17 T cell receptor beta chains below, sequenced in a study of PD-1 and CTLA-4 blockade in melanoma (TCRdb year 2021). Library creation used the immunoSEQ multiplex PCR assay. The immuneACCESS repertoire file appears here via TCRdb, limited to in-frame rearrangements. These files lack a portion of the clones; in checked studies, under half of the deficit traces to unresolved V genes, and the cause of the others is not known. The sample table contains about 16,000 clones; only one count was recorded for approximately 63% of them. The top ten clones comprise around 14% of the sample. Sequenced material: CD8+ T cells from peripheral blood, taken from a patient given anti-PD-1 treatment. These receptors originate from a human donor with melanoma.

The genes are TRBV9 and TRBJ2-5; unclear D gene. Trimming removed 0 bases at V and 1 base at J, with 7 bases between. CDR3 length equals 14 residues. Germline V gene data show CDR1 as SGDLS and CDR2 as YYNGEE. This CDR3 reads CASSVEQIQETQYF. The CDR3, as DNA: TGTGCCAGCAGCGTAGAACAGATCCAAGAGACCCAGTACTTC. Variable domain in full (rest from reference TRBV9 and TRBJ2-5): DSGVTQTPKHLITATGQRVTLRCSPRSGDLSVYWYQQSLDQGLQFLIQYYNGEERAKGNILERFSAQQFPDLHSELNLSSLELGDSALYFCASSVEQIQETQYFGPGTRLLVL.

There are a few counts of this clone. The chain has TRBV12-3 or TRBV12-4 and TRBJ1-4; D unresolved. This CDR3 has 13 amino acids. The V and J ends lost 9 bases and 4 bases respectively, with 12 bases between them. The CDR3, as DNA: TGTGCCAGTGGGTTCGGGGTTAATGAAAAACTGTTTTTT. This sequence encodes CASGFGVNEKLFF.

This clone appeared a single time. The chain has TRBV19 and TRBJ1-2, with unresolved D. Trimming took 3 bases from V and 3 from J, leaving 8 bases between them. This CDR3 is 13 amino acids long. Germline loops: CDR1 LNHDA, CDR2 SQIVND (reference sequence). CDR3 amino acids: CASSIWADYGYTF. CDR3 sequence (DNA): TGTGCCAGTAGTATCTGGGCGGACTATGGCTACACCTTC.

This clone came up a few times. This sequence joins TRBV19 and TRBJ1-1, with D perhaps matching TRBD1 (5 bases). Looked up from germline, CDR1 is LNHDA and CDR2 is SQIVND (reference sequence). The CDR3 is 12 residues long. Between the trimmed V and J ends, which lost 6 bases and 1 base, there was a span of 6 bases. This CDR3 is CASRRGNTEAFF. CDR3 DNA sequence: TGTGCCAGTAGAAGGGGGAACACTGAAGCTTTCTTT.

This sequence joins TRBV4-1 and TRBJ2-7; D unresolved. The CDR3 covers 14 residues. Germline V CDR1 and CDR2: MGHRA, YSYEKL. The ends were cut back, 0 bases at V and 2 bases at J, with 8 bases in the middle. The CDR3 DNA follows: TGCGCCAGCAGCCAAGAGGTGGGAACCTACGAGCAGTACTTC. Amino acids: CASSQEVGTYEQYF.

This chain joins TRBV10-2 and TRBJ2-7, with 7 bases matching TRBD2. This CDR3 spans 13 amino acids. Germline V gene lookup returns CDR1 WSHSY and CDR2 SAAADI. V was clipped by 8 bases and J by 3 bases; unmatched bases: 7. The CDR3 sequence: CASGLAEIYEQYF. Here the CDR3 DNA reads TGCGCCAGCGGGCTAGCGGAAATCTACGAGCAGTACTTC.

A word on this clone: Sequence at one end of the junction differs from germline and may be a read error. CDR3 amino acids: CASRDGGGLAGAPSTDTQYF. In DNA form, the CDR3 reads TGTGCGAGCAGGGATGGCGGGGGACTAGCGGGCGCTCCTAGCACAGATACGCAGTATTTT. The chain carries TRBV4-2 and TRBJ2-3; TRBD2 matches 12 bases. This CDR3 has 20 residues. Germline CDR1 LGHNA, CDR2 YNFKEQ.

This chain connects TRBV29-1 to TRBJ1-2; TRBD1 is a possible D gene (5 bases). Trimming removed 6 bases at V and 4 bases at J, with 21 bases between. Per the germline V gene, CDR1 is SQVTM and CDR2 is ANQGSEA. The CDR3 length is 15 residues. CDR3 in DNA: TGCAGCGTCGAATTGAGAACCGACAGCTCCTATGGCTACACCTTC. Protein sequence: CSVELRTDSSYGYTF. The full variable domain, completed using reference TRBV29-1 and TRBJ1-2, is SAVISQKPSRDICQRGTSLTIQCQVDSQVTMMFWYRQQPGQSLTLIATANQGSEATYESGFVIDKFPISRPNLTFSTLTVSNMSPEDSSIYLCSVELRTDSSYGYTFGSGTRLTVV.

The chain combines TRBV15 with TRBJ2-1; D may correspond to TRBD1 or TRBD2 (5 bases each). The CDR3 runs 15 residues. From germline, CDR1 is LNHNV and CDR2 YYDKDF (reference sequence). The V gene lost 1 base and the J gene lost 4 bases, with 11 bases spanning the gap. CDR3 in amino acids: CATSRAGTYYNEQFF. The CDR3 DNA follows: TGTGCCACCAGCAGAGCGGGGACGTATTACAATGAGCAGTTCTTC.

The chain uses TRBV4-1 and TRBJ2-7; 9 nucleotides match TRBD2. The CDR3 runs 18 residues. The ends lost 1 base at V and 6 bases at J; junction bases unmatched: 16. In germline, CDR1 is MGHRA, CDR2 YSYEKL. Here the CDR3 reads CASSQGPGGGRAFFEQYF. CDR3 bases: TGCGCCAGCAGCCAAGGTCCCGGGGGCGGGAGGGCCTTTTTCGAGCAGTACTTC.

The CDR3 loop is CASSGSGTGEPEAFF. The DNA of the CDR3 is TGTGCCAGCAGCGGATCCGGGACCGGTGAACCTGAAGCTTTCTTT. V and J are TRBV5-4 and TRBJ1-1; a possible D gene is TRBD1 (5 bases). The germline V gene has CDR1 SGHNT and CDR2 YYREEE (reference sequence). V was clipped by 4 bases and J by 6 bases, with 19 bases between them. The CDR3 runs to 15 residues.

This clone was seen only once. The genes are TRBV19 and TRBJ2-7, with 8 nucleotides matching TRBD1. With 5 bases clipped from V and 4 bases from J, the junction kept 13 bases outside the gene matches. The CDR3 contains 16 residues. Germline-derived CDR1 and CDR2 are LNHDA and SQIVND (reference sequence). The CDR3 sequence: CASSVLMGTGPYEQYF. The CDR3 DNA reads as TGTGCCAGTAGTGTGCTTATGGGGACAGGTCCTTACGAGCAGTACTTC.

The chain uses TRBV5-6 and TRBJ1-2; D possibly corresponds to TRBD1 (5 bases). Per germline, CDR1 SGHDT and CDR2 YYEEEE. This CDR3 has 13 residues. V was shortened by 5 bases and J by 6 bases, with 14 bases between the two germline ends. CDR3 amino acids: CASRWGPQDGYTF. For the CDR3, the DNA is TGTGCCAGCAGATGGGGACCCCAGGATGGCTACACCTTC.

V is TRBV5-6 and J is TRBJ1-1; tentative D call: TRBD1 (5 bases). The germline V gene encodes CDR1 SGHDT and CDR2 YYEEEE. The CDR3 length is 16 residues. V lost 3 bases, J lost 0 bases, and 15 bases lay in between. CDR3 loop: CASSSGTEELNTEAFF. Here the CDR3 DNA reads TGTGCCAGCAGCTCAGGGACCGAGGAATTGAACACTGAAGCTTTCTTT.

The CDR3 is CATETGLEYNEQFF. Written as DNA, the CDR3 is TGTGCCACCGAGACGGGACTAGAGTACAATGAGCAGTTCTTC. The gene calls are TRBV24-1 and TRBJ2-1; TRBD2 matches 8 bases. With 9 bases clipped from V and 4 bases from J, the junction kept 7 bases outside the gene matches. From germline, CDR1 is KGHDR and CDR2 SFDVKD. The CDR3 consists of 14 residues.

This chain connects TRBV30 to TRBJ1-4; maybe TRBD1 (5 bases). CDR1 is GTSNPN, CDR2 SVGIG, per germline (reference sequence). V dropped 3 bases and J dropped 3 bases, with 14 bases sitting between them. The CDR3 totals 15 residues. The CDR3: CAWRRDAGPNEKLFF. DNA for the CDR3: TGTGCCTGGAGGCGGGACGCTGGGCCTAATGAAAAACTGTTTTTT.

In DNA, the CDR3 is TGTGCCAGCAGCCCCACTAGTTCCGGGACAGGGTACTATGGCTACACCTTC. It specifies CASSPTSSGTGYYGYTF. The chain links TRBV7-8 to TRBJ1-2, with 9 nucleotides matching TRBD1. V trimming: 5 bases; J trimming: 3 bases; junction bases outside the gene matches: 13. CDR3 length equals 17 residues. Looked up from germline, CDR1 is SGHVS and CDR2 is FQNEAQ.